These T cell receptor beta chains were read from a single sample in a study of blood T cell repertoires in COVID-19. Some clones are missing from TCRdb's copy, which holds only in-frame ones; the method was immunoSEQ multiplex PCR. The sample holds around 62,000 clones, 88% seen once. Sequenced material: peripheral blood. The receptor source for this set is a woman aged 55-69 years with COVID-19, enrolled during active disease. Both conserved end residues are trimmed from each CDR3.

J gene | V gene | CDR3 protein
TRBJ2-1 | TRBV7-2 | ASSPTNGYNEQF
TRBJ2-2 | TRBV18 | ASSPGTASGELF
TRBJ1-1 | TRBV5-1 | ASSFTGNTEAF
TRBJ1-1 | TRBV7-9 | ASSYAGQVGTEAF
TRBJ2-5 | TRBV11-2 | ASSLGTGARETQY
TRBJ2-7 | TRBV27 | ASSLTSGSHYEQY
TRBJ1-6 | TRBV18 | ASSRVLDSPLH
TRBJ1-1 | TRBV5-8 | ASSLERAVGLNTEAF
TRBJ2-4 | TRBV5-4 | ASSLRDGSWAKNIQY
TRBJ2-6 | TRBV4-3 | ASSQDPVNSGANVLT
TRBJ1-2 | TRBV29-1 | SVEDLDRGPGYT
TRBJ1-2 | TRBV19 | ASSQVSDPNYGYT
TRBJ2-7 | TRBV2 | ASSEGPGEYEQY
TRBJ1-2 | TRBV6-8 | ASSTPGQLTNYGYT
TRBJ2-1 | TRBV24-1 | ATSDPQGGEQF
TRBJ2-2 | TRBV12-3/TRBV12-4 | ASSFFAGVLF
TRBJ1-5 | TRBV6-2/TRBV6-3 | ASSSPGQGTSLWNQPQH
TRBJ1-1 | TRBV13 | ASGYDKNTEAF
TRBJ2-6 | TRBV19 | ASSMGGYGANVLT
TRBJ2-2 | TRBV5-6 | ASSLDLSPGTGELF
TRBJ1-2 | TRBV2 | ASRTGSGGYT
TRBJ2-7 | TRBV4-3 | ASSQWDRGQSRQY
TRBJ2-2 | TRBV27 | ASTPWGDTGELF
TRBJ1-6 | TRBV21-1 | ASSPRQGEISPLH